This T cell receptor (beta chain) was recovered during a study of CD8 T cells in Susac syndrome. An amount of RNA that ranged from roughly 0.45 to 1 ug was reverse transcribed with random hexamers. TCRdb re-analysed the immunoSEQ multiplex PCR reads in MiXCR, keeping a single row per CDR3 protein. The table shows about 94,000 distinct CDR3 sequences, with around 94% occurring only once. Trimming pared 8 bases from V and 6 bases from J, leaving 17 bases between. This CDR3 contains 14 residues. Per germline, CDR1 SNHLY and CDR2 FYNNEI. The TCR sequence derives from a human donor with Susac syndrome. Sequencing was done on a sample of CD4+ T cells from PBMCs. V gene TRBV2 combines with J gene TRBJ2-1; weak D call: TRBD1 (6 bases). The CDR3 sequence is CASLTTDRRNEQFF. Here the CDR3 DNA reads TGTGCCAGCCTCACAACGGACAGACGCAATGAGCAGTTCTTC.